This T cell receptor beta chain was sequenced in a study of cytomegalovirus exposure and HLA in healthy donors. Findings of the study overall: One cluster of highly shared sequence variants probably arose as a sequencing artifact. Some TCR beta chains (around 180 of them) were listed as cytomegalovirus-associated. A later analysis linked a missense variant in DCLRE1C to the trimming of TCR beta V and J genes. With high specificity and sensitivity, the classifier reportedly diagnosed cytomegalovirus status.

In the PCR, 60 Vbeta and 13 Jbeta primers were used. Libraries were prepared by immunoSEQ multiplex PCR; TCRdb keeps only in-frame clonotypes and omits some of them. The sample has some 170,000 clones, around 81% seen once. This clone was detected only a few times. Antigen: not known. The junction had 10 bases not matched to a gene; V was cut back by 2 bases and J by 3 bases. CDR3 length: 17 amino acids. The germline V gene encodes CDR1 MRHNA and CDR2 SNTAGT. This chain connects TRBV6-4 to TRBJ1-1, with 9 bases fitting TRBD1. The TCR originated in a woman between 18 and 29 years old in good health and CMV-seropositive. The sample consisted of PBMCs. DNA for the CDR3: TGTGCCAGCAGTGACCTGGGGGACAGGGTGATAGACACTGAAGCTTTCTTT. It yields the protein CASSDLGDRVIDTEAFF.